One and the same sample provided the 2 T cell receptor beta chains below, sequenced in a study of response to subunit inactivated influenza vaccine. TCRdb reprocessed the RT-PCR reads via MiXCR and lists one record per CDR3 protein. Of over 750,000 distinct CDR3 sequences listed, about 20% are singletons. The sample consisted of PBMCs from blood, taken roughly 5 days after vaccination. The receptors originated from a man over 45 who received an inactivated influenza vaccine.

This clonotype was counted a few times. V and J are TRBV7-9 and TRBJ2-3; D ambiguous. CDR1 SEHNR and CDR2 FQNEAQ come from the germline V gene (reference sequence). This CDR3 has 15 amino acids. Between the trimmed V and J ends, which lost 5 bases and 2 bases, there was a span of 14 bases. The CDR3 region has the DNA TGTGCCAGCAGCCCCCGACTCGTCCACACAGATACGCAGTATTTT. This codes for CASSPRLVHTDTQYF.

V usage is TRBV19 and J usage is TRBJ2-3; D possibly corresponds to TRBD2 (5 bases). Germline CDR1 is LNHDA and CDR2 is SQIVND (reference sequence). The germline V and J ends were trimmed by 3 bases and 6 bases, with 13 bases remaining between them. CDR3 length: 14 amino acids. In DNA, the CDR3 is TGTGCCAGTAGTATTGATCCCTGGAGGGATACGCAGTATTTT. It is translated as CASSIDPWRDTQYF.